This T cell receptor (beta chain) comes out of a study of CD8+ T cells in alopecia areata. Study-level points and caveats: Sharing of TCR sequences between patients (possibly for HLA-related reasons) was less clear than in mice. Scalp sequencing captures resident alphabeta T cells of normal skin too. An increase in clonality over normal scalp was evident in lesional scalp, especially alopecia totalis/universalis.

Reverse transcription of extracted RNA yielded cDNA, which provided the sequencing template. Using immunoSEQ multiplex PCR, the repertoire was profiled, and TCRdb retains in-frame clones only, with some absent. Here the sample spans more than 100,000 clones, 45% to 60% being singletons. Separation by sorting yielded CD4+ and CD8+ T cells from PBMCs. This clone was seen a few times. Antigen: not known. CDR1 and CDR2 (germline): MDHEN, SYDVKM. Trimming removed 3 bases from V and 12 bases from J; junction bases left unmatched: 8. The length of the CDR3 is 14 residues. This clonotype was obtained from a human donor in good health. The chain is built from TRBV28 and TRBJ2-1, with 10 bases that match TRBD2. The specimen sequenced was CD4+ T cells sorted from blood. The CDR3 DNA is TGTGCCAGCAGTTTCAGCGGGGGGGCCGAAGTGCAGTTCTTC. It translates to CASSFSGGAEVQFF. Supplemented by reference TRBV28 and TRBJ2-1, the full variable domain reads DVKVTQSSRYLVKRTGEKVFLECVQDMDHENMFWYRQDPGLGLRLIYFSYDVKMKEKGDIPEGYSVSREKKERFSLILESASTNQTSMYLCASSFSGGAEVQFFGPGTRLTVL.